One and the same sample provided the 20 T cell receptor beta chains below, sequenced in a study of cytomegalovirus exposure and HLA in healthy donors (dated by TCRdb to about 2017). Libraries were constructed by the immunoSEQ multiplex PCR assay. A mixture of 60 forward primers for TCR Vbeta segments and 13 reverse primers for TCR Jbeta segments was used in the multiplex PCR. The table was pulled from immuneACCESS by TCRdb, which kept in-frame rearrangements only. Such tables lose some clones; where checked, under half of the loss comes from unresolved V genes, and the rest has no known cause. Across this sample there are over 100,000 clones, with around 80% seen only once. Jointly, the top ten make up 22% of the sample. The source material was PBMCs. These receptors originate from a man aged 25-45 years in good health and CMV-seropositive.

V is TRBV10-1 and J is TRBJ1-6; the D gene is possibly TRBD1 (6 bases). CDR1 WNHNN and CDR2 SYGVQD come from the germline V gene (reference sequence). The CDR3 is 13 residues long. Trimming removed 8 bases from V and 9 bases from J, with 14 bases in between. The CDR3 is CASGSGAGSPLHF. The CDR3 bases are TGCGCCAGCGGATCAGGGGCAGGTTCACCCCTCCACTTT.

This clone was observed once. The rearrangement joins TRBV18 to TRBJ2-3, with no clear D. The germline V and J ends were trimmed by 3 bases and 4 bases, with 8 bases remaining between them. This CDR3 has 13 residues. Germline lookup yields CDR1 KGHSH and CDR2 LQKENI. CDR3 bases: TGTGCCAGCTCACCTTGGTCGGCAGATACGCAGTATTTT. The encoded protein is CASSPWSADTQYF.

The chain recombines TRBV7-8 with TRBJ1-1; D gene ambiguous. Germline assignment: CDR1 SGHVS and CDR2 FQNEAQ. The CDR3 sequence is 15 residues long. The V end lost 5 bases, the J end lost 3 bases, and 16 bases lay between the germline ends. The CDR3 region has the DNA TGTGCCAGCAGCAATTTCGGGAGAAAGGACACTGAAGCTTTCTTT. Translated: CASSNFGRKDTEAFF. Full variable domain (remainder filled in from reference TRBV7-8 and TRBJ1-1): GAGVSQSPRYKVAKRGQDVALRCDPISGHVSLFWYQQALGQGPEFLTYFQNEAQLDKSGLPSDRFFAERPEGSVSTLKIQRTQQEDSAVYLCASSNFGRKDTEAFFGQGTRLTVV.

The CDR3 DNA sequence: TGTGCCACTGGGACAGCCGCTAATGAAAAACTGTTTTTT. It is translated as CATGTAANEKLFF. V usage is TRBV15 and J usage is TRBJ1-4; 7 bases agree with TRBD1. The ends lost 9 bases at V and 3 bases at J; junction bases unmatched: 4. In germline, CDR1 is LNHNV, CDR2 YYDKDF (reference sequence). The CDR3 runs to 13 residues. The full variable domain, its missing parts supplied by reference TRBV15 and TRBJ1-4, is DAMVIQNPRYQVTQFGKPVTLSCSQTLNHNVMYWYQQKSSQAPKLLFHYYDKDFNNEADTPDNFQSRRPNTSFCFLDIRSPGLGDTAMYLCATGTAANEKLFFGSGTQLSVL.

The chain carries TRBV7-8 and TRBJ2-1; D is perhaps TRBD1 (5 bases). The V gene lost 8 bases and the J gene lost 0 bases, with 17 bases spanning the gap. The CDR3 runs 16 residues. The germline CDR1 and CDR2 sequences are SGHVS and FQNEAQ. The CDR3 spells CASDVIWTSSYNEQFF. CDR3 nucleotides: TGTGCCAGCGACGTGATTTGGACAAGCTCCTACAATGAGCAGTTCTTC.

V is TRBV18 and J is TRBJ2-1; TRBD1 is a possible D gene (5 bases). The germline V and J ends were trimmed by 4 bases and 7 bases, with 11 bases remaining between them. Germline V gene sequence: CDR1 KGHSH, CDR2 LQKENI. The CDR3 sequence is 13 residues long. CDR3 nucleotides: TGTGCCAGCTCACAGGGGAACGCTAATGAGCAGTTCTTC. Its protein product is CASSQGNANEQFF.

This clone appeared a single time. The CDR3 reads CASSSTRTGASEQYF. In DNA, the CDR3 is TGTGCCAGCAGCTCAACCCGGACAGGGGCGTCCGAGCAGTACTTC. This sequence joins TRBV7-9 and TRBJ2-5; 9 bases fit TRBD1. The J call may be in error: the DNA end matches TRBJ2-7 better. The CDR3 runs 15 residues. CDR1 SEHNR and CDR2 FQNEAQ come from the germline V gene (reference sequence).

The rearrangement joins TRBV5-6 to TRBJ1-1; D gene uncertain. Trimming took off 0 bases at V and 0 bases at J, with 15 bases between the two ends. The CDR3 extends over 17 amino acids. In germline, CDR1 is SGHDT, CDR2 YYEEEE. The CDR3 loop reads CASSLVSRAPMNTEAFF. CDR3 sequence (DNA): TGTGCCAGCAGCTTGGTATCGAGGGCCCCGATGAACACTGAAGCTTTCTTT.

V usage is TRBV28 and J usage is TRBJ2-7; D might be TRBD2 (6 bases). V was pared by 5 bases and J by 0 bases, with 17 bases between. Germline V CDR1 and CDR2: MDHEN, SYDVKM. CDR3 length: 16 residues. The CDR3 DNA follows: TGTGCCAGCAGTCTCCCGGGAGCGCAAAGCTCCTACGAGCAGTACTTC. This encodes CASSLPGAQSSYEQYF.

Details on this clone: The sample has other DNA sequences that encode this CDR3 too. V is TRBV27 and J is TRBJ2-7; TRBD1 matches 9 bases. After removal of 6 bases from V and 6 bases from J, the junction contained 9 bases not matched to a gene. The CDR3 totals 14 residues. CDR1 is MNHEY, CDR2 SMNVEV, per germline (reference sequence). As DNA, the CDR3 is TGTGCCAGCAGCTTACAGGGGGCGAGAGGCGAGCAGTACGTC. Its translation: CASSLQGARGEQYV.

This chain links TRBV13 with TRBJ2-7; weak D call: TRBD2 (5 bases). Trimming stripped 3 bases from V and 3 bases from J, with 12 bases between. The CDR3 covers 14 residues. Germline loops: CDR1 PRHDT, CDR2 FYEKMQ (reference sequence). CDR3 protein: CASSLGGGFYEQYF. In DNA form, the CDR3 reads TGTGCCAGCAGCTTGGGCGGAGGATTCTACGAGCAGTACTTC.

This clone was seen a few times. V usage is TRBV18 and J usage is TRBJ1-2; possibly TRBD1 for D (5 bases). There are 13 residues in the CDR3. Germline values: CDR1 KGHSH, CDR2 LQKENI. V dropped 4 bases and J dropped 8 bases, with 14 bases sitting between them. CDR3 coding DNA: TGTGCCAGCTCACAAAGGACACCTGGGGGCTACACCTTC. Translation gives CASSQRTPGGYTF.

This clone was recorded a few times. The chain carries TRBV5-6 and TRBJ2-7; D is perhaps TRBD1 (5 bases). V was pared by 4 bases and J by 1 base, with 21 bases between. In germline, CDR1 is SGHDT, CDR2 YYEEEE. The CDR3 runs to 17 residues. The CDR3 loop reads CASSPFTEQVGSYEQYF. Written as DNA, the CDR3 is TGTGCCAGCAGCCCGTTTACAGAACAGGTGGGGTCCTACGAGCAGTACTTC. The full variable domain, with the rest looked up from reference TRBV5-6 and TRBJ2-7, is DAGVTQSPTHLIKTRGQQVTLRCSPKSGHDTVSWYQQALGQGPQFIFQYYEEEERQRGNFPDRFSGHQFPNYSSELNVNALLLGDSALYLCASSPFTEQVGSYEQYFGPGTRLTVT.

The rearrangement uses TRBV11-3 and TRBJ1-2, with a tentative D call TRBD1 (5 bases). Germline values: CDR1 SGHNT, CDR2 YENEEA. V lost 2 bases and J 4 bases, leaving 11 bases between the germline ends. The CDR3 totals 14 residues. CDR3 sequence: CASSLTGDIYGYTF. The CDR3, as DNA: TGTGCCAGCAGCTTAACAGGAGACATCTATGGCTACACCTTC.

The CDR3 sequence: CASSDPGERDQPQHF. The CDR3 DNA follows: TGTGCCAGCAGCGACCCAGGGGAACGGGATCAGCCCCAGCATTTT. The chain couples TRBV2 to TRBJ1-5, with D maybe TRBD1 (6 bases). The V gene's germline CDR1 is SNHLY and CDR2 FYNNEI. V lost 6 bases and J 5 bases, leaving 17 bases between the germline ends. The CDR3 consists of 15 residues.

The genes are TRBV5-1 and TRBJ2-3, with 14 positions matching TRBD2. The length of the CDR3 is 17 residues. Germline CDR1 is SGHRS and CDR2 is YFSETQ. The ends lost 4 bases at V and 3 bases at J; junction bases unmatched: 7. CDR3 region: CASSPGTSGGLTDTQYF. The CDR3 DNA follows: TGCGCCAGCAGCCCGGGGACTAGCGGGGGTCTGACAGATACGCAGTATTTT.

The J gene is TRBJ1-3, the V gene TRBV5-6, with TRBD1 as a possible D gene (5 bases). The ends were cut back, 4 bases at V and 4 bases at J, with 15 bases in the middle. Germline-derived CDR1 and CDR2 are SGHDT and YYEEEE. CDR3 length equals 15 residues. CDR3 sequence (DNA): TGTGCCAGCAGCCGGGGGAGAAACCTGGGAAACACCATATATTTT. Residues: CASSRGRNLGNTIYF.

Only one count was recorded for this clone. The chain carries TRBV13 and TRBJ2-7, with TRBD2 matching over 12 bases. Germline CDR1 PRHDT, CDR2 FYEKMQ (reference sequence). The CDR3 sequence is 16 residues long. The J segment lost 2 bases and the V segment lost 5 bases, leaving 7 bases of the junction unmatched. The CDR3 DNA follows: TGTGCCAGCAGCATATGGACTAGCGGGACTACCTACGAGCAGTACGTC. Protein: CASSIWTSGTTYEQYV.

The rearrangement uses TRBV18 and TRBJ2-5, with a possible D match to TRBD2 (5 bases). V was cut by 4 bases and J by 2 bases, with 11 bases left in between. The CDR3 covers 14 residues. In germline, CDR1 is KGHSH, CDR2 LQKENI. The CDR3 nucleotides are TGTGCCAGCTCACTAAGCGGTTCACAAGAGACCCAGTACTTC. It codes for CASSLSGSQETQYF.

The J gene is TRBJ1-5, the V gene TRBV2; D is undetermined. This CDR3 is built from 14 residues. CDR1 is SNHLY, CDR2 FYNNEI, per germline. Trimming stripped 9 bases from V and 0 bases from J, with 12 bases between. CDR3 sequence (DNA): TGTGCCAGTGGACGGGAAAATAGCAATCAGCCCCAGCATTTT. Its translation is CASGRENSNQPQHF.